This record concerns one T cell receptor beta chain sequence. Its antigen remains unidentified. A much larger clone lies one base from this, so it may be a read error. Constant-region reverse primers amplified full-length variable regions, followed by semi-nested Nested Universal Primer A PCR. TCRdb reprocessed the 5' RACE reads via MiXCR and lists one record per CDR3 protein. Found here are fewer than 50,000 distinct CDR3 sequences, 22% of them singletons; the top ten hold approximately 4.5%. CDR3 length equals 15 residues. Per the germline V gene, CDR1 is MNHNS and CDR2 is SASEGT. The sorted Tregs were CD4+CD25+CD127-/low cells. Study-level points and caveats: Tumor memory CD4+ T cell TCR gene usage clustered with blood and lymph node memory CD4+ cells and lymph node naive CD4+ cells.

The receptor comes from a female donor with breast cancer. V gene TRBV6-1 combines with J gene TRBJ2-3; perhaps TRBD1 as D (5 bases). Sequencing was done on a sample of Tregs sorted from a lymph node. Here the CDR3 DNA reads TGTGCCGGCAGTGAACCAGGGTCTAGCACAGATACGCAGTATTTT. This translates into CAGSEPGSSTDTQYF.